This TCR beta chain was captured in a study of T cells expressing NK-cell markers. Across the whole study: Most of the eight sequenced donors tested HCMV-seropositive; one tested seronegative. Whole-study findings and limits: Of CD8+ T cells, about 1.0-7.5% belonged to dominant NKG2C+ clonotypes in 5 or 6 donors.

CDR3 size: 16 residues. As regards this clonotype: Its cognate antigen is unknown.

Generation of TCR beta cDNA was performed by 5'RACE template switching incorporating UMIs. TCRdb processed the 5' RACE reads again and assigns one entry to each CDR3 protein, with no DNA. Its table records 350,000 to 500,000 distinct CDR3 sequences. The sequence derives from a woman aged 18 to 75 in good health. The V call is TRBV12-3 or TRBV12-4, the J call TRBJ2-7; TCRdb returns TRBD2, unconfirmable since there is no DNA. The sample was blood T cells: a sorted CD56 or NKG2C T cell subset, CD4+ or CD8+ T cells, or bulk PBMC T cells (not recorded which). This CDR3 reads CASSYSLGGSTYEQYF.